Presented here are 8 T cell receptor beta chains from one specimen sequenced in a study of vaccination effects on CD4 cells after COVID-19. Expansion with viral peptide pools was applied to antigen-specific CD4+ T cells by the ViraFEST assay prior to sequencing. Upon completion of 10 to 11 days in culture, CD4+ T cells were isolated. The study found no prior SARS-CoV-2 infection in the vaccine recipients, who tested negative for nucleocapsid antibodies. Sequencing was performed with immunoSEQ multiplex PCR; in TCRdb, only in-frame clones are kept and a portion is missing. The sample records approximately 30,000 clones, about 80% being singletons. Antigen specificity for these receptors is unknown. The sample here was CD4+ T cells from PBMCs cultured with SARS-CoV-2 spike peptides, taken before COVID-19 vaccination. These receptors were taken from a human donor who received a COVID-19 vaccine.

This clone has a single count. The rearrangement links TRBV2 to TRBJ1-1, with a weak D call TRBD1 (6 bases). Germline-derived CDR1 and CDR2 are SNHLY and FYNNEI. The length of the CDR3 is 15 residues. V was pared by 5 bases and J by 5 bases, with 18 bases between. The CDR3 sequence: CASSSRPGQGTEAFF. The CDR3 coding sequence is TGTGCCAGCAGTTCCCGGCCGGGACAAGGAACTGAAGCTTTCTTT.

This clone occurred a few times. This chain uses TRBV6-2 or TRBV6-3 with TRBJ1-2; D gene uncertain. V shed 2 bases and J shed 11 bases, with 9 bases lying between them. This CDR3 has 11 amino acids. Germline V lookup: CDR1 MNHEY, CDR2 SVGEGT. The CDR3 DNA is TGTGCCAGCAGTTACCGGCGACTTTACACCTTC. Translated, it gives CASSYRRLYTF.

In this sample, this clone turned up a few times. The chain combines TRBV28 with TRBJ1-5; D is perhaps TRBD1 (5 bases). In germline, CDR1 is MDHEN, CDR2 SYDVKM. CDR3 length equals 16 residues. Trimming cost V 2 bases and J 7 bases, with 18 bases left between them. The CDR3, as DNA: TGTGCCAGCAGTTTAGGCCGGGGCCCCTCAGGGCAGCCCCAGCATTTT. Translated, it gives CASSLGRGPSGQPQHF.

This clone was detected a few times. This rearrangement joins TRBV7-2 to TRBJ2-2, with D perhaps matching TRBD1 (6 bases). CDR1 and CDR2 from the germline V gene are SGHTA and FQGNSA. Trimming pared 6 bases from V and 3 bases from J, leaving 14 bases between. This CDR3 region has 15 residues. For the CDR3, the DNA is TGTGCCAGCAGTCTTACTAGGGGGTACACCGGGGAGCTGTTTTTT. Translating it yields CASSLTRGYTGELFF.

V usage is TRBV10-3 and J usage is TRBJ2-3; no clear D. CDR1 ENHRY and CDR2 SYGVKD come from the germline V gene. This CDR3 is 12 amino acids long. Trimming left V 5 bases short and J 5 bases short, with 8 bases between. The CDR3 loop reads CAISPMGDTQYF. The CDR3 DNA reads as TGTGCCATCAGTCCCATGGGAGATACGCAGTATTTT.

The chain has TRBV29-1 and TRBJ1-2; weak D call: TRBD1 (6 bases). Germline V gene lookup returns CDR1 SQVTM and CDR2 ANQGSEA. V was shortened by 4 bases and J by 7 bases, with 19 bases between the two germline ends. The CDR3 is 14 residues long. The CDR3 spells CSVVRGGRGSGYTF. The CDR3 coding sequence is TGCAGCGTTGTGAGAGGAGGCAGGGGCTCTGGCTACACCTTC.

This clone has more than one count but fewer than ten. The J gene is TRBJ2-2, the V gene TRBV7-3; D call uncertain. Per the germline V gene, CDR1 is SGHTA and CDR2 is FQGTGA. V lost 5 bases and J 7 bases, leaving 20 bases between the germline ends. The CDR3 runs 16 residues. As DNA, the CDR3 is TGTGCCAGCAGCCCGGCTTGGGGTAGTCAGGACGGGGAGCTGTTTTTT. Translating gives CASSPAWGSQDGELFF.

This chain joins TRBV5-5 and TRBJ2-3; D not certain. Trimming left V 3 bases short and J 6 bases short, with 8 bases between. The germline CDR1 and CDR2 sequences are SGHKS and YYEKEE (reference sequence). The CDR3 is 12 amino acids. The chain's CDR3 is CASSYYADTQYF. Written as DNA, the CDR3 is TGTGCCAGCAGCTATTATGCCGATACGCAGTATTTT.